This TCR beta chain was obtained from a study of cytomegalovirus exposure and HLA in healthy donors. Across the whole study: There were several hundred genotyped donors. Of these, 75% to 90% fell in the genetic ancestry cluster associated with self-reported Caucasian donors. General study results and limits: Being productive about 87% or about 30% of the time was typical of most TCR beta V segments in an earlier analysis.

Use of 60 Vbeta and 13 Jbeta primers characterized the PCR. Clones were sequenced by immunoSEQ multiplex PCR, and TCRdb holds only the in-frame ones, with some missing. The sample yields over 150,000 clones, more than 60% seen once. V was shortened by 3 bases and J by 2 bases, with 12 bases between the two germline ends. The CDR3 loop spans 14 amino acids. Germline V gene lookup returns CDR1 GTSNPN and CDR2 SVGIG (reference sequence). On this clone itself: The antigen is not known.

The TCR was taken from a woman aged 40-49 years in good health and CMV-seronegative. This chain joins TRBV30 and TRBJ2-3; no firm D call. Sequencing input: PBMCs. CDR3 DNA sequence: TGTGCCTGGAGCCAGGCCGGCGTCACAGATACGCAGTATTTT. It yields the protein CAWSQAGVTDTQYF. Supplemented by reference TRBV30 and TRBJ2-3, the full variable domain reads SQTIHQWPATLVQPVGSPLSLECTVEGTSNPNLYWYRQAAGRGLQLLFYSVGIGQISSEVPQNLSASRPQDRQFILSSKKLLLSDSGFYLCAWSQAGVTDTQYFGPGTRLTVL.